This T cell receptor (beta chain) was obtained from a study of technical replicates of blood from several donors. The data were produced by immunoSEQ multiplex PCR, yet TCRdb's version contains in-frame clones alone and is incomplete. The data show about 59,000 clones, around 93% seen once. This clone was seen a single time. Germline loops: CDR1 SGHAT, CDR2 FQNNGV. This CDR3 has 14 amino acids. V lost 6 bases to trimming and J lost 4 bases, with 15 bases between them. The V call is TRBV11-2, the J call TRBJ2-5; D is perhaps TRBD2 (6 bases). Sample: PBMCs. The sequence derives from a human donor in good health. Some clones in this sample may be carry-over from other donors' samples. The CDR3 loop reads CASSLGPRGETQYF. The CDR3 bases are TGTGCCAGCAGTTTGGGACCGCGGGGAGAGACCCAGTACTTC.